The clone carrying this T cell receptor (beta chain) was seen a few times. No antigen is known for it. The library put unique molecular identifiers onto individual cDNA molecules. A single record per CDR3 protein comes from TCRdb applying MiXCR to the RACE reads. Of more than 80,000 distinct CDR3 sequences in the sample, 6% to 9% were seen once. Time point denoted: patch test 1, 2 weeks after DPC sensitization. As for treatment: therapeutic diphenylcyclopropenone sensitization with weekly scalp DPC. Total RNA came from unfractionated whole blood. The data derive from a study of human T cells and chemical hapten exposure. Overall study context: The study patch tested 0.01% DPC on the upper back and read results at 6 days. General study points: No alteration of TCRs above 1 in 1000 frequency was seen with DPC sensitization.

The CDR3 loop spans 13 amino acids. The germline gives CDR1 DFQATT, CDR2 SNEGSKA (reference sequence). V was shortened by 5 bases and J by 2 bases, with 11 bases between the two germline ends. The chain couples TRBV20-1 to TRBJ2-3, with a possible D match to TRBD1 (5 bases). The sequencing here drew on whole blood, taken in connection with sensitization to the hapten diphenylcyclopropenone (DPC). The receptor was isolated from a woman aged 25 to 45 with alopecia areata. Some clones in this sample may be carry-over from other donors' samples. The CDR3 bases are TGCAGTGCTGAAGGACAAAACACAGATACGCAGTATTTT. Encoded protein: CSAEGQNTDTQYF.